This is a list of T cell receptor beta chains from one sample in a study of OX40 agonist ivuxolimab in advanced cancers. Sequencing used immunoSEQ multiplex PCR; TCRdb keeps in-frame clones, though not all of them. Among some 79,000 clones listed, just over 85% were seen once. The specimen comprised CD4+ or CD8+ T cells sorted from blood, sampled in a trial of the OX40 agonist ivuxolimab. Every receptor here comes from an adult with an advanced solid tumor such as melanoma, head and neck, liver or kidney cancer. The conserved cysteine and the conserved F or W are not part of the CDR3 here.

V gene,CDR3 length,CDR3 protein
TRBV5-1,11,ASSHKADNEQF
TRBV18,12,ASSPRDSTDTQY
TRBV28,12,ASRPGLRDHEQY
TRBV10-3,12,AISESRRNYEQY
TRBV5-1,13,ASSLGRTPNTEAF
TRBV10-3,12,AISGLAGVSTQY
TRBV19,12,ASRAGLVTGELF
TRBV7-2,13,ASSLLRGQRETQY
TRBV2,12,ASSVAGGGSPLH
TRBV19,14,ASSKGLAGGYNEQF
TRBV6-5,11,ASMGVSGQGYT
TRBV15,12,ATSRGSEEGEQY
TRBV28,14,ASSRIAALAKNIQY
TRBV7-8,10,ASSLDRDTQY
TRBV6-5,10,ASSYFRGVEY
TRBV6-6,12,ASSYDHSNQPQH
TRBV7-8,13,ASSQTAGASYEQY
TRBV5-1,13,ASSSSGQGATEAF
TRBV30,13,ACTPLAGAADTQY
TRBV2,10,ASRGSNSPLH
TRBV27,12,ASRRTSSTGELF
TRBV29-1,10,SAGQSQETQY
TRBV7-9,12,ASSLSGRTETQY
TRBV25-1,11,ASRNSGANVLT
TRBV28,10,ASSTGAGGYT
TRBV27,12,ASSLRGRNGEQY
TRBV2,11,ASKGQNEETQY
TRBV18,12,ASSEDRVKETQY
TRBV30,13,AWSLAGGPAYEQY
TRBV7-2,13,ASSTNRGLSSEQY
TRBV19,12,ASSASTSSGEQF
TRBV6-6,11,ASSYEDYRGYT
TRBV7-9,10,ASSSKTGELF
TRBV7-7,12,ASSQNPWDGPQH